This TCR beta chain was captured by sequencing in a study of T-cell reconstitution after alpha-beta-depleted transplantation in children. Regarding the study as a whole: Reportedly, roughly two months post-transplant, alpha-beta T cells arose from several hundred expanded graft clones. From newly produced T cells came most of the T-cell counts and diversity one year after transplant. Where some patients showed high TCRbeta diversity at day 60, it came from recipient T cells and thymic progenitors that had survived.

A library of TCRbeta sequences, prepared with unique molecular identifiers, was generated. TCRdb used MiXCR to reprocess the PCR reads, holding one entry per CDR3 protein. The sample carries hundreds of thousands of distinct CDR3 sequences, around 13% recorded once. This clonotype was observed a few times. Antigen unknown. There are 14 residues in the CDR3. Germline-derived CDR1 and CDR2 are LGHDT and YNNKEL (reference sequence). Trimming removed 1 base from V and 5 bases from J, with 12 bases in between. The receptor comes from a girl aged 2 to 10 with congenital amegakaryocytic thrombocytopenia, due to receive a stem cell transplant. The chain recombines TRBV3-1 with TRBJ2-7; a weak D match, TRBD1 (6 bases). The source was PBMCs, collected before TCRalphabeta/CD19-depleted stem cell transplant. CDR3: CASSQVGQRDEQYF. The CDR3 DNA reads TGTGCCAGCAGCCAAGTTGGACAGAGGGACGAGCAGTACTTC.